The 17 T cell receptor beta chains below come from one sample, sequenced in a study of early T cells in non-severe SARS-CoV-2 infection. TCRdb reanalysed the 5' RACE reads using MiXCR and keeps one entry per CDR3 protein. The table lists about 33,000 distinct CDR3 sequences, about 4.7% of them singletons. The sequenced material came from whole blood. The receptors here all came from an adult who was a healthcare worker with PCR-confirmed SARS-CoV-2 infection or an uninfected control (not recorded which).

At least ten counts were recorded for this clonotype. The genes are TRBV7-9 and TRBJ2-1; TRBD2 matches at 14 bases. Germline V CDR1 and CDR2: SEHNR, FQNEAQ (reference sequence). Losses at the gene ends were 5 bases for V and 2 bases for J; bases not matched to a gene: 2. CDR3 length equals 16 residues. CDR3 amino acids: CASSQTSGGAYNEQFF. Here the CDR3 DNA reads TGTGCCAGCAGCCAGACTAGCGGGGGGGCCTACAATGAGCAGTTCTTC.

This clonotype came up many times. The gene calls are TRBV29-1 and TRBJ1-1; D is ambiguous. The CDR3 spans 12 residues. Trimming took 4 bases from V and 1 from J, leaving 7 bases between them. The germline gives CDR1 SQVTM, CDR2 ANQGSEA. The CDR3 DNA follows: TGCAGCGTTGGACTCCCGAACACTGAAGCTTTCTTT. This codes for CSVGLPNTEAFF.

This clonotype was detected a few times. This chain links TRBV28 with TRBJ1-2, with no clear D. Germline assignment: CDR1 MDHEN and CDR2 SYDVKM. CDR3 length: 11 residues. Trimming pared 8 bases from V and 8 bases from J, leaving 12 bases between. In DNA, the CDR3 is TGTGCCAGCTGGGGTACCGTCGGCTACACCTTC. Translating it yields CASWGTVGYTF.

In this sample, this clonotype is medium-sized. The genes are TRBV13 and TRBJ2-7, with 9 nucleotides matching TRBD2. This CDR3 contains 14 residues. V shed 6 bases, J shed 7 bases, and the junction held 10 bases outside the gene matches. The germline gives CDR1 PRHDT, CDR2 FYEKMQ (reference sequence). The DNA for the CDR3 is TGTGCCAGCAGTTGGCGGGGGGGCAACCGTGAGCAGTACTTC. The encoded protein is CASSWRGGNREQYF.

The chain recombines TRBV20-1 with TRBJ1-6; maybe TRBD1 (6 bases). CDR3 length equals 15 residues. Germline CDR1 is DFQATT and CDR2 is SNEGSKA (reference sequence). Trimming stripped 3 bases from V and 5 bases from J, with 14 bases between. The CDR3 here is CSASRGTGHNSPLHF. CDR3 DNA sequence: TGCAGTGCTAGCCGGGGCACAGGGCATAATTCACCCCTCCACTTT.

This clonotype was counted at least ten times. The rearrangement joins TRBV5-1 to TRBJ1-2; D gene uncertain. CDR1 is SGHRS and CDR2 is YFSETQ in the germline V gene. This CDR3 contains 17 residues. The germline V and J ends were trimmed by 2 bases and 4 bases, with 21 bases remaining between them. This CDR3 reads CASSFDFSQGRPYGYTF. CDR3 nucleotide sequence: TGCGCCAGCAGCTTTGACTTTAGCCAAGGGCGCCCCTATGGCTACACCTTC.

The chain has TRBV11-2 and TRBJ2-7, with a possible D match to TRBD2 (5 bases). From germline, CDR1 is SGHAT and CDR2 FQNNGV. The length of the CDR3 is 14 residues. V lost 1 base to trimming and J lost 2 bases, with 9 bases between them. The CDR3 region has the DNA TGTGCCAGCAGCTTAGCGGGGAAAGCCTACGAGCAGTACTTC. Amino acids: CASSLAGKAYEQYF.

This clonotype was seen repeatedly, ten times or more. This chain uses TRBV29-1 with TRBJ2-7, with D possibly TRBD2 on 7 matching bases. Trimming took 5 bases from V and 6 from J, leaving 17 bases between them. The CDR3 is made up of 13 amino acids. Germline V gene sequence: CDR1 SQVTM, CDR2 ANQGSEA. This CDR3 reads CSVPGIGGAEQYF. CDR3 nucleotide sequence: TGCAGCGTTCCAGGCATAGGGGGGGCCGAGCAGTACTTC.

The chain combines TRBV7-2 with TRBJ1-2; no firm D call. Germline-derived CDR1 and CDR2 are SGHTA and FQGNSA. The CDR3 is made up of 13 amino acids. The V and J ends lost 7 bases and 1 base respectively, with 10 bases between them. CDR3 in amino acids: CASTSSFNYGYTF. DNA for the CDR3: TGTGCCAGCACCTCCTCCTTTAACTATGGCTACACCTTC.

There are many counts of this clonotype. J is TRBJ1-5 and V is TRBV20-1; D might be TRBD1 (5 bases). CDR1 DFQATT and CDR2 SNEGSKA come from the germline V gene (reference sequence). The CDR3 covers 18 residues. Trimming removed 3 bases from V and 0 bases from J, with 21 bases in between. The CDR3: CSARIPLGGIGSNQPQHF. The CDR3 region has the DNA TGCAGTGCTAGGATTCCCCTGGGGGGAATCGGTAGCAATCAGCCCCAGCATTTT.

This clonotype appeared many times. The chain carries TRBV10-1 and TRBJ2-1; D call uncertain. Germline CDR1 WNHNN, CDR2 SYGVQD (reference sequence). V was shortened by 1 base and J by 3 bases, with 7 bases between the two germline ends. This CDR3 is built from 14 residues. DNA for the CDR3: TGCGCCAGCAGTGAGTTTAGCAACTACAATGAGCAGTTCTTC. It is translated as CASSEFSNYNEQFF.

This chain links TRBV6-2 or TRBV6-3 with TRBJ2-4; possibly TRBD2 for D (7 bases). Germline lookup yields CDR1 MNHEY and CDR2 SVGEGT. The germline V and J ends were trimmed by 2 bases and 16 bases, with 24 bases remaining between them. This CDR3 has 15 residues. The CDR3 sequence is CASSYLPRGGAVEYF. CDR3 nucleotide sequence: TGTGCCAGCAGTTACCTCCCTCGTGGGGGGGCTGTGGAATACTTC.

This clonotype was seen repeatedly, ten times or more. The rearrangement joins TRBV3-1 to TRBJ1-5; perhaps TRBD1 as D (6 bases). Germline CDR1 LGHDT, CDR2 YNNKEL (reference sequence). The V end lost 3 bases, the J end lost 5 bases, and 11 bases lay between the germline ends. The CDR3 is 14 residues long. CDR3 in DNA: TGTGCCAGCAGCCATCGGGCAGGGGATCAGCCCCAGCATTTT. Protein: CASSHRAGDQPQHF.

This clonotype appeared many times. This chain uses TRBV6-1 with TRBJ1-5, with D hard to call. There are 13 residues in the CDR3. Deletions cut 4 bases from V and 11 bases from J, with 15 bases between. Germline assignment: CDR1 MNHNS and CDR2 SASEGT. CDR3: CASSVWTQATQHF. The CDR3 bases are TGTGCCAGCAGTGTCTGGACCCAGGCGACCCAGCATTTT.

This clonotype was seen repeatedly, ten times or more. The chain uses TRBV9 and TRBJ2-3; the D is unclear. This CDR3 has 15 amino acids. CDR1 SGDLS and CDR2 YYNGEE come from the germline V gene. V was shortened by 0 bases and J by 0 bases, with 8 bases between the two germline ends. As DNA, the CDR3 is TGTGCCAGCAGCGTAGCCCCCACTAGCACAGATACGCAGTATTTT. Its protein product is CASSVAPTSTDTQYF. Based on the CDR3 plus reference TRBV9 and TRBJ2-3, the full variable domain is DSGVTQTPKHLITATGQRVTLRCSPRSGDLSVYWYQQSLDQGLQFLIQYYNGEERAKGNILERFSAQQFPDLHSELNLSSLELGDSALYFCASSVAPTSTDTQYFGPGTRLTVL.

There are many counts of this clonotype. The CDR3 region is CASSAISTDTQYF. The CDR3 nucleotides are TGTGCCAGCAGTGCCATTAGCACAGATACGCAGTATTTT. J is TRBJ2-3 and V is TRBV2; D remains unclear. V lost 4 bases and J 0 bases, leaving 5 bases between the germline ends. The V gene's germline CDR1 is SNHLY and CDR2 FYNNEI. This CDR3 is built from 13 residues.

This clonotype was counted ten times or more. The chain is built from TRBV12-3 or TRBV12-4 and TRBJ2-3; D remains ambiguous. The CDR3 has 13 residues. V was clipped by 5 bases and J by 0 bases, with 6 bases between them. CDR3 coding DNA: TGTGCCAGCAGTCACGATAGCACAGATACGCAGTATTTT. The encoded protein is CASSHDSTDTQYF.